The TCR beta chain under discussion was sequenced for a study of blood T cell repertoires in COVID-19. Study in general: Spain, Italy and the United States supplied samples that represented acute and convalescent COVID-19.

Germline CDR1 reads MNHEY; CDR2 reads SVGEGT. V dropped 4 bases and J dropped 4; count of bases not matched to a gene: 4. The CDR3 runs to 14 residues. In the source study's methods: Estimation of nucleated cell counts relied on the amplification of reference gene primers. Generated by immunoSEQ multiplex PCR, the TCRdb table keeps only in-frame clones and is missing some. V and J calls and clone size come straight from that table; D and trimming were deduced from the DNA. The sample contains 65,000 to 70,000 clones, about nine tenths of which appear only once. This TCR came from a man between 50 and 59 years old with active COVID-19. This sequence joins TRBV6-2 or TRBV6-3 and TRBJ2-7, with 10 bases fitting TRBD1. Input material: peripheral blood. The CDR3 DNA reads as TGTGCCAGCAGTTTTCGGGACAGGGGTTACGAGCAGTACTTC. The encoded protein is CASSFRDRGYEQYF.